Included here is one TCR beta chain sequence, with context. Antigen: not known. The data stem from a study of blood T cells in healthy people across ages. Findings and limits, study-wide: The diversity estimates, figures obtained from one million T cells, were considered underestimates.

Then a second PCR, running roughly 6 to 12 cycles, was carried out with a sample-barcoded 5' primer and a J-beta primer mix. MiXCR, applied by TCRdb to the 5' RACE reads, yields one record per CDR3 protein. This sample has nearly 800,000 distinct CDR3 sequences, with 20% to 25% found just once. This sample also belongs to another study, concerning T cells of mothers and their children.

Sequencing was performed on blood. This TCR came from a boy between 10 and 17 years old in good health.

The CDR3 sequence: CASSSPDGNTGELFF. The CDR3 DNA sequence: TGTGCCAGCAGTTCCCCGGACGGAAACACCGGGGAGCTGTTTTTT. The chain links TRBV6-5 to TRBJ2-2; D gene uncertain. This CDR3 is built from 15 residues. Looked up from germline, CDR1 is MNHEY and CDR2 is SVGAGI. V shed 4 bases and J shed 2 bases, with 11 bases lying between them.